The 31 T cell receptor beta chains listed next were all sequenced from one sample in a study of T cells in Graves' hyperthyroidism and ophthalmopathy. There were TCR beta CDR3 regions amplified from RNA transcripts. The HTBI primer set drove a first-round RT-PCR of the TCR CDR3. TCRdb redid the calling of the multiplex PCR reads with MiXCR, one entry per CDR3 protein. The sample has fewer than 750,000 distinct CDR3 sequences; more than 14% are singletons. Sequenced: blood. Receptors were obtained from a woman in her forties or fifties with Graves' ophthalmopathy.

The rearrangement joins TRBV20-1 to TRBJ2-5; TRBD2 might be the D (5 bases). Deletions cut 0 bases from V and 0 bases from J, with 11 bases between. CDR3 length: 15 amino acids. Looked up from germline, CDR1 is DFQATT and CDR2 is SNEGSKA (reference sequence). As DNA, the CDR3 is TGCAGTGCTAGAGATTTCTCCGGGAACCAAGAGACCCAGTACTTC. It translates to CSARDFSGNQETQYF.

This clonotype has a handful of counts. A read error may explain this, as a much larger clone is one base away. No conserved phenylalanine or tryptophan ends this CDR3, so it is likely a read error. The chain has TRBV10-3 and TRBJ2-5, with 9 bases identical to TRBD1. This CDR3 spans 15 amino acids. In germline, CDR1 is ENHRY, CDR2 SYGVKD. With V trimmed by 3 bases and J by 6 bases, 8 bases remained unmatched. CDR3 protein: CAISESQGATKTQYL. Here the CDR3 DNA reads TGTGCCATCAGTGAATCACAGGGGGCCACAAAGACCCAGTACCTC.

This clonotype occurred many times. The chain combines TRBV20-1 with TRBJ2-7, with 11 nucleotides matching TRBD2. Looked up from germline, CDR1 is DFQATT and CDR2 is SNEGSKA (reference sequence). V was pared by 5 bases and J by 4 bases, with 4 bases of the junction left unmatched. The CDR3 has 13 residues. CDR3 nucleotides: TGCAGTGCTGCACTAGCGGGAGATTACGAGCAGTACTTC. This encodes CSAALAGDYEQYF.

A note on this clonotype: A much more abundant neighbour one base away suggests this may be a read error. The CDR3 is CSGTPAGSSYEQYF. As DNA, the CDR3 is TGCAGCGGCACACCAGCGGGAAGCTCCTACGAGCAGTACTTC. The chain employs TRBV29-1 and TRBJ2-7, with TRBD2 matching 7 bases. This CDR3 is 14 amino acids long. After removal of 7 bases from V and 0 bases from J, the junction contained 9 bases not matched to a gene. Germline CDR1 and CDR2: SQVTM and ANQGSEA.

This chain uses TRBV28 with TRBJ2-7; D is unresolved. Germline V gene data show CDR1 as MDHEN and CDR2 as SYDVKM. The CDR3 runs to 12 residues. V lost 5 bases, J lost 2 bases, and 7 bases lay in between. Here the CDR3 DNA reads TGTGCCAGCAGTCATATACCCTACGAGCAGTACTTC. As protein: CASSHIPYEQYF.

The sample holds many counts of this clonotype. The CDR3 nucleotides read TGTGCCAGCAGTTACTCGGAGAATAGCAATCAGCCCCAGCATTTT. This gives the protein CASSYSENSNQPQHF. The J gene is TRBJ1-5, the V gene TRBV6-5; no definite D call. Germline V lookup: CDR1 MNHEY, CDR2 SVGAGI. The CDR3 loop spans 15 amino acids. Trimming pared 0 bases from V and 0 bases from J, leaving 6 bases between.

This clonotype came up a few times. The chain recombines TRBV19 with TRBJ1-2, with 8 positions matching TRBD1. The length of the CDR3 is 12 residues. Germline CDR1 and CDR2: LNHDA and SQIVND (reference sequence). Trimming took 9 bases from V and 7 from J; bases not matched to a gene: 7. CDR3 loop: CASRTGGAGYTF. The CDR3 DNA follows: TGTGCCAGCAGAACAGGGGGTGCTGGCTACACCTTC.

This clonotype was seen repeatedly, ten times or more. The chain joins TRBV12-3 or TRBV12-4 to TRBJ2-5; 14 bases match TRBD2. There are 16 residues in the CDR3. J gave up 7 bases and V 6 bases, and 10 bases lay outside the gene matches. The CDR3 nucleotides are TGTGCCAGCAGCCCCGGACTAGCGGGAGGCTGGGGGACCCAGTACTTC. This codes for CASSPGLAGGWGTQYF.

The sample holds many counts of this clonotype. The chain links TRBV7-6 to TRBJ1-1, with unresolved D. CDR1 is SGHVS, CDR2 FNYEAQ, per germline. Trimming pared 5 bases from V and 5 bases from J, leaving 12 bases between. This CDR3 comprises 13 residues. The CDR3 nucleotides read TGTGCCAGCAGCCCTGGACCTGCTACTGAAGCTTTCTTT. It codes for CASSPGPATEAFF.

There are many counts of this clonotype. The chain employs TRBV7-3 and TRBJ2-1; D call uncertain. The CDR3 is 12 residues long. CDR1 SGHTA and CDR2 FQGTGA come from the germline V gene. V was cut by 1 base and J by 5 bases, with 3 bases left in between. The CDR3, as DNA: TGTGCCAGCAGCTTAATCAACAATGAGCAGTTCTTC. Its protein is CASSLINNEQFF.

This clonotype was picked up many times. V is TRBV7-2 and J is TRBJ2-7; D ambiguous. The V end was cut by 3 bases, the J end by 6 bases, with 12 bases between. This CDR3 comprises 13 residues. Germline CDR1 is SGHTA and CDR2 is FQGNSA. CDR3 amino acids: CASSFSPPGEQYF. In DNA, the CDR3 is TGTGCCAGCAGCTTTAGCCCCCCGGGCGAGCAGTACTTC.

A few counts support this clonotype. The chain is built from TRBV18 and TRBJ2-7; 9 bases map to TRBD1. This CDR3 spans 16 amino acids. Germline V gene lookup returns CDR1 KGHSH and CDR2 LQKENI. V lost 3 bases and J lost 0; bases outside the gene matches: 6. DNA for the CDR3: TGTGCCAGCTCACCCAGGACAGGGGATTTCTCCTACGAGCAGTACTTC. Encoded protein: CASSPRTGDFSYEQYF.

This clonotype was observed a few times. The chain recombines TRBV20-1 with TRBJ1-4; TRBD1 is a possible D gene (6 bases). Germline V gene sequence: CDR1 DFQATT, CDR2 SNEGSKA (reference sequence). V was shortened by 1 base and J by 8 bases, with 14 bases between the two germline ends. The CDR3 consists of 14 residues. The CDR3 DNA reads as TGCAGTGCTAGAGGGTTGGGACATGTCGAAAAACTGTTTTTT. It encodes CSARGLGHVEKLFF.

This clonotype was detected ten times or more. The chain has TRBV7-2 and TRBJ2-3, with D unresolved. The CDR3 extends over 14 amino acids. Germline assignment: CDR1 SGHTA and CDR2 FQGNSA. V was pared by 3 bases and J by 3 bases, with 10 bases between. The CDR3 reads CASSFIVRTDTQYF. The CDR3 DNA is TGTGCCAGCAGCTTTATAGTTCGTACAGATACGCAGTATTTT.

This clonotype was seen repeatedly, ten times or more. This chain joins TRBV28 and TRBJ1-2; 7 bases agree with TRBD1. CDR3 length: 14 amino acids. The germline CDR1 and CDR2 sequences are MDHEN and SYDVKM. V was pared by 7 bases and J by 2 bases, with 7 bases of the junction left unmatched. CDR3 sequence (DNA): TGTGCCAGCAAGAGGAGGGGGCGAAACTATGGCTACACCTTC. Its protein is CASKRRGRNYGYTF.

This clonotype was counted between two and nine times. This chain joins TRBV14 and TRBJ2-5; TRBD1 agrees at 10 bases. The CDR3 spans 13 residues. Unmatched junction bases numbered 5, after V lost 9 bases and J lost 4 bases. Germline CDR1 reads SGHDN; CDR2 reads FVKESK. The CDR3 here is CASTGQGGETQYF. The CDR3 nucleotides are TGTGCCAGTACTGGACAGGGGGGAGAGACCCAGTACTTC.

There are many counts of this clonotype. This chain links TRBV20-1 with TRBJ2-1, with TRBD2 matching over 9 bases. The V segment lost 5 bases and the J segment 6 bases; nucleotides outside the gene matches: 8. The CDR3 runs to 14 residues. Germline lookup yields CDR1 DFQATT and CDR2 SNEGSKA (reference sequence). Written as DNA, the CDR3 is TGCAGTGCTTATAGCGGGAGCTTTGGCAATGAGCAGTTCTTC. Protein: CSAYSGSFGNEQFF.

There are many counts of this clonotype. The chain couples TRBV2 to TRBJ2-1; maybe TRBD1 (6 bases). The CDR3 has 19 residues. CDR1 and CDR2 (germline): SNHLY, FYNNEI. V shed 6 bases and J shed 0 bases, with 24 bases lying between them. Here the CDR3 reads CASRENRVSAPSSYNEQFF. The CDR3 DNA reads TGTGCCAGCAGGGAGAACAGGGTCTCGGCGCCTAGCTCCTACAATGAGCAGTTCTTC.

The sample holds many counts of this clonotype. The chain is built from TRBV2 and TRBJ2-7, with D maybe TRBD2 (6 bases). Germline lookup yields CDR1 SNHLY and CDR2 FYNNEI. Trimming removed 3 bases from V and 7 bases from J, with 19 bases in between. The CDR3 contains 15 residues. This chain's CDR3 is CASSDWRDLNWEQYF. The CDR3 DNA reads TGTGCCAGCAGTGATTGGCGGGACCTTAACTGGGAGCAGTACTTC.

This clonotype was counted ten times or more. V is TRBV5-1 and J is TRBJ1-4; D unclear. This CDR3 has 16 residues. Trimming left V 5 bases short and J 0 bases short, with 14 bases between. The germline V gene encodes CDR1 SGHRS and CDR2 YFSETQ. The CDR3 sequence: CASRAVWRSTNEKLFF. As DNA, the CDR3 is TGCGCCAGCAGAGCAGTATGGCGGTCAACTAATGAAAAACTGTTTTTT.

As regards this clonotype: Compared with germline, one end of the junction differs, possibly owing to a read error. The CDR3 DNA is TGTGCCAGCTCACCATATGCAGAGTATCTGGAGCGGGGCTACGCCTTC. It encodes CASSPYAEYLERGYAF. The chain joins TRBV18 to TRBJ1-2; TRBD1 is a possible D gene (5 bases). The CDR3 spans 16 residues. The V gene's germline CDR1 is KGHSH and CDR2 LQKENI.

This clonotype has more than one count but fewer than ten. The chain joins TRBV6-2 or TRBV6-3 to TRBJ1-5, with D possibly being TRBD1 (6 bases). V was clipped by 2 bases and J by 4 bases, with 9 bases between them. CDR3 size: 14 residues. From germline, CDR1 is MNHEY and CDR2 SVGEGT. CDR3 in amino acids: CASSYRDTNQPQHF. The CDR3 bases are TGTGCCAGCAGTTACCGGGACACTAATCAGCCCCAGCATTTT.

At least ten counts were recorded for this clonotype. V and J are TRBV12-3 or TRBV12-4 and TRBJ2-3; D call uncertain. The length of the CDR3 is 15 residues. V lost 0 bases and J 2 bases, leaving 9 bases between the germline ends. This CDR3 reads CASSLAPGSTDTQYF. Written as DNA, the CDR3 is TGTGCCAGCAGTTTAGCGCCCGGGTCCACAGATACGCAGTATTTT.

This clonotype has at least ten counts. The rearrangement joins TRBV11-2 to TRBJ1-1; TRBD1 might be the D (5 bases). Germline V gene lookup returns CDR1 SGHAT and CDR2 FQNNGV. V lost 5 bases, J lost 6 bases, and 13 bases lay in between. The CDR3 totals 13 residues. CDR3 DNA sequence: TGTGCCAGCAGCCAATACCCGGGGGCTGAAGCTTTCTTT. Translated: CASSQYPGAEAFF.

This clonotype was recorded many times. This chain joins TRBV12-3 or TRBV12-4 and TRBJ2-7; D is undetermined. The CDR3 loop spans 14 amino acids. Deletions cut 3 bases from V and 0 bases from J, with 9 bases between. CDR3 nucleotide sequence: TGTGCCAGCAGTTTGGGGTTCGTCTCCTACGAGCAGTACTTC. This codes for CASSLGFVSYEQYF.

The table lists this clonotype with many counts. The CDR3 loop is CSATLELNEQFF. CDR3 DNA: TGCAGTGCTACACTCGAGTTAAATGAGCAGTTCTTC. The V gene is TRBV20-1, the J gene TRBJ2-1; D gene ambiguous. This CDR3 is 12 amino acids long. The V gene's germline CDR1 is DFQATT and CDR2 SNEGSKA (reference sequence). Trimming removed 4 bases from V and 7 bases from J, with 11 bases in between.

The rearrangement uses TRBV13 and TRBJ2-5; TRBD2 matches 12 bases. The CDR3 covers 16 residues. V lost 5 bases and J lost 4; bases outside the gene matches: 8. CDR1 is PRHDT, CDR2 FYEKMQ, per germline (reference sequence). CDR3 bases: TGTGCCAGCAGCCTCAAACCGGGACTAGCGGGAGAGACCCAGTACTTC. Its protein is CASSLKPGLAGETQYF.

The table lists this clonotype with many counts. The chain is built from TRBV11-2 and TRBJ1-2, with TRBD1 matching 7 bases. V was pared by 4 bases and J by 4 bases, with 12 bases of the junction left unmatched. The germline CDR1 and CDR2 sequences are SGHAT and FQNNGV. The CDR3 has 16 residues. The chain's CDR3 is CASSSLGQVPPYGYTF. The CDR3 region has the DNA TGTGCCAGCAGCTCACTTGGACAGGTTCCGCCCTATGGCTACACCTTC.

The sample holds a few counts of this clonotype. This chain connects TRBV5-1 to TRBJ1-6; weak D call: TRBD1 (5 bases). CDR3 length: 15 amino acids. The germline V gene has CDR1 SGHRS and CDR2 YFSETQ. Trimming shortened V by 2 bases and J by 0 bases, and 6 bases separated the two germline ends. CDR3 loop: CASSFDSSYNSPLHF. In nucleotides, the CDR3 is TGCGCCAGCAGCTTCGACAGCTCCTATAATTCACCCCTCCACTTT.

Ten or more counts support this clonotype. This chain uses TRBV7-2 with TRBJ2-3, with TRBD2 matching over 9 bases. The CDR3 consists of 16 residues. CDR1 SGHTA and CDR2 FQGNSA come from the germline V gene. The V segment lost 0 bases and the J segment 2 bases; nucleotides outside the gene matches: 3. CDR3 in DNA: TGTGCCAGCAGCTTAGCCCTAGCGGGACCCACAGATACGCAGTATTTT. Protein product: CASSLALAGPTDTQYF. The complete variable domain, with remaining parts taken from reference TRBV7-2 and TRBJ2-3, reads GAGVSQSPSNKVTEKGKDVELRCDPISGHTALYWYRQSLGQGLEFLIYFQGNSAPDKSGLPSDRFSAERTGGSVSTLTIQRTQQEDSAVYLCASSLALAGPTDTQYFGPGTRLTVL.

This clonotype was picked up many times. The V and J genes are TRBV7-9 and TRBJ2-1, with D maybe TRBD2 (6 bases). The CDR3 is 14 residues long. Trimming pared 8 bases from V and 4 bases from J, leaving 15 bases between. Germline V CDR1 and CDR2: SEHNR, FQNEAQ (reference sequence). The CDR3 spells CASGTPGTYNEQFF. The CDR3 DNA is TGTGCCAGCGGCACGCCCGGGACTTACAATGAGCAGTTCTTC. The variable domain in full, completed from reference TRBV7-9 and TRBJ2-1, reads DTGVSQNPRHKITKRGQNVTFRCDPISEHNRLYWYRQTLGQGPEFLTYFQNEAQLEKSRLLSDRFSAERPKGSFSTLEIQRTEQGDSAMYLCASGTPGTYNEQFFGPGTRLTVL.